The present T cell receptor beta chain was sequenced within a study of siplizumab effects on memory and regulatory T cells. Regarding the study as a whole: Contribution to the alloresponse seemed major for naive T cells, which also seemed more diverse than memory cells. Naive versus memory phenotype went unassigned for roughly 75-96% of proliferating CD4+ or CD8+ clones. Poor capture below about 10^-5 frequency left most alloreactive clones unmapped to unstimulated subsets.

This clone came up a few times. The antigen is undetermined. Profiled with immunoSEQ multiplex PCR; TCRdb holds only in-frame clones, not every one. The profile shows 100,000 or so clones, around 95% of them singletons. The ends were cut back, 3 bases at V and 5 bases at J, with 13 bases in the middle. Germline V CDR1 and CDR2: LNHDA, SQIVND (reference sequence). This CDR3 comprises 15 residues. Material: Tregs sorted from blood. This chain joins TRBV19 and TRBJ2-2; D uncertain. The source of this sequence is a human donor in good health. The CDR3 DNA sequence: TGTGCCAGTAGTATTTGGCCGATTTGGACCGGGGAGCTGTTTTTT. Its protein is CASSIWPIWTGELFF.